This TCR beta chain stems from a study of blood T cell repertoires in COVID-19 (TCRdb year 2020). Background for the entire study: The collaborator samples originated in the United States, Italy and Spain and spanned the acute and convalescent phases of COVID-19. The prospective study material was composed of cDNA or gDNA derived from T cells, B-cell-depleted T cells, or PBMCs. Deeply sampled blood TCRbeta repertoires from subjects exposed to, actively infected with, or recovered from COVID-19 were included in the dataset. A freely available public database, intended as a resource for researchers studying the immune response to SARS-CoV-2, is where the repertoires were released. Samples came from the ongoing ImmuneRACE study (first 160 participants) plus 1,254 subjects from 6 global collaborators. Nearly every sample came with metadata listing a de-identified subject ID, COVID-19 status, age in years and sex. Where available, HLA class I and class II types were taken from metadata supplied by the sample provider and were not determined by assay-based typing.

What the work shows at the level of the full study, not this receptor alone: The amount of clinical and demographic metadata varied by source and participant and was provided uncurated.

Whole blood was collected in K2EDTA tubes by collaborating institutions according to the institutions' own protocols. For TCRbeta analysis, collaborator samples were shipped as frozen whole blood, as isolated PBMCs, or as DNA extracted from either sample type. TCRbeta CDR3 regions were amplified from genomic DNA by means of the immunoSEQ Assay, a bias-controlled multiplex PCR. Per the source publication's procedure: The number of nucleated cells in each sample was estimated by amplification of reference gene primers within the assay. To quantify the absolute abundance of each unique TCRbeta CDR3 rearrangement, sequence reads were collapsed and filtered. For each sample, productive Simpson clonality was calculated as the square root of Simpson's diversity index across productive rearrangements. Held by TCRdb, this immuneACCESS table contains in-frame sequences only and omits some clones. Under half of the omission traces to an unresolved V gene where checked; the cause of the rest is unknown. That table gives V, J and clone size, and the DNA gave D and trimming. The sample table shows fewer than 350,000 clones, and under 90% are seen once. The ten biggest clones cover under 3% of the sample.

The germline V gene encodes CDR1 SGHTS and CDR2 YDEGEE. The junction shows trimming of 7 bases on V and 5 bases on J, and the gene matches do not reach 12 bases of it. The CDR3 measures 15 amino acids from cysteine to phenylalanine. Only the CDR3 DNA stays, 45 bases, in frame from base 1. This clone has ten or more counts. This clone's antigen is unknown. Base qualities are not at hand, and no much larger clone is one base apart. Sequenced: peripheral blood. Recombination linked TRBV5-8 to TRBJ2-3, with 8 central nucleotides matching TRBD2. The receptor was derived from a woman in her fifties or sixties with active or convalescent COVID-19. The CDR3 in this case is CASLYGGGLRDTQYF. The sequence in DNA is TGTGCCAGCCTCTATGGCGGGGGGCTCAGAGATACGCAGTATTTT.